Below, 21 T cell receptor beta chains from the same sample are listed, as sequenced in a study of STAT3 mutations in large granular lymphocyte leukemia. Generated by immunoSEQ multiplex PCR, the TCRdb table keeps only in-frame clones and is missing some. The data contain under 25,000 clones, 92% of them singletons. For these receptors, no antigen is known. General study results and limits: Every T-LGLL patient had at least one immunodominant TCRbeta clonotype.

What was sequenced was peripheral blood mononuclear cells. Receptors were obtained from a man aged 55-75 years with T-cell large granular lymphocyte leukemia. Some clones in this sample may be carry-over from other donors' samples.

The chain couples TRBV9 to TRBJ2-7, with D possibly called TRBD1 or TRBD2 (7 bases each). Germline CDR1 SGDLS, CDR2 YYNGEE. Between the trimmed V and J ends, which lost 4 bases and 4 bases, there was a span of 18 bases. The CDR3 is 15 residues long. The CDR3 protein is CASSKTTGRAYEQYF. The DNA of the CDR3 is TGTGCCAGCAGCAAAACGACAGGGAGGGCTTACGAGCAGTACTTC.

The genes are TRBV18 and TRBJ1-1; 7 bases match TRBD1. V trimming: 0 bases; J trimming: 7 bases; junction bases outside the gene matches: 5. CDR3 length: 14 residues. Germline V gene data show CDR1 as KGHSH and CDR2 as LQKENI. The CDR3 bases are TGTGCCAGCTCACCACCGGGACAGAGATTTGAAGCTTTCTTT. Translation gives CASSPPGQRFEAFF.

The chain joins TRBV6-5 to TRBJ1-1, with TRBD1 as a possible D gene (5 bases). The CDR3 totals 14 residues. Trimming took 0 bases from V and 3 from J, leaving 8 bases between them. CDR1 is MNHEY and CDR2 is SVGAGI in the germline V gene. CDR3 residues: CASSYSGGYTEAFF. The CDR3 nucleotides are TGTGCCAGCAGTTACTCGGGGGGATACACTGAAGCTTTCTTT.

This chain uses TRBV6-1 with TRBJ2-5; 14 bases align to TRBD2. The V gene end was trimmed by 4 bases and the J gene end by 5 bases; junction bases not matched to a gene: 9. The CDR3 length is 17 residues. Germline lookup yields CDR1 MNHNS and CDR2 SASEGT. For the CDR3, the DNA is TGTGCCAGCAGTGCCCTTGCCGGGACTAGCGGGAGCGAGACCCAGTACTTC. Protein sequence: CASSALAGTSGSETQYF.

The chain couples TRBV19 to TRBJ1-2, with D perhaps matching TRBD1 (5 bases). The germline V gene encodes CDR1 LNHDA and CDR2 SQIVND (reference sequence). This CDR3 region has 13 residues. With 6 bases removed from V and 6 bases from J, the gap between germline ends came to 14 bases. In nucleotides, the CDR3 is TGTGCCAGTAGCTCATGGGGGATCGATGGCTACACCTTC. The encoded protein is CASSSWGIDGYTF.

The rearrangement joins TRBV6-5 to TRBJ2-3; 10 bases align to TRBD2. Unmatched junction bases numbered 4, after V lost 7 bases and J lost 0 bases. Germline V gene data show CDR1 as MNHEY and CDR2 as SVGAGI. There are 15 residues in the CDR3. Written as DNA, the CDR3 is TGTGCCAGCACCCCTAGCGGGAGTAGCACAGATACGCAGTATTTT. Translating it yields CASTPSGSSTDTQYF.

The J gene is TRBJ1-2, the V gene TRBV11-2, with 7 bases fitting TRBD1. With 3 bases clipped from V and 1 base from J, the junction kept 5 bases outside the gene matches. CDR3 size: 15 residues. Germline V gene sequence: CDR1 SGHAT, CDR2 FQNNGV. The CDR3 nucleotides read TGTGCCAGCAGCTTCACAGGGGCCGTTAACTATGGCTACACCTTC. It is translated as CASSFTGAVNYGYTF.

The sample holds one count of this clone. The chain combines TRBV13 with TRBJ2-3; D perhaps matches TRBD1 (6 bases). The germline V gene encodes CDR1 PRHDT and CDR2 FYEKMQ (reference sequence). Trimming took off 5 bases at V and 6 bases at J, with 15 bases between the two ends. This CDR3 region has 14 residues. Here the CDR3 reads CASSAPPRGDTQYF. CDR3 nucleotides: TGTGCCAGCAGCGCCCCCCCAAGGGGGGATACGCAGTATTTT.

V is TRBV5-4 and J is TRBJ2-3, with D uncertain. The CDR3 extends over 14 amino acids. V dropped 0 bases and J dropped 5 bases, with 10 bases sitting between them. The germline V gene has CDR1 SGHNT and CDR2 YYREEE (reference sequence). CDR3 sequence: CASSLAGRLDTQYF. The CDR3 bases are TGTGCCAGCAGCTTGGCCGGCAGGCTAGATACGCAGTATTTT. The full variable domain, with the rest looked up from reference TRBV5-4 and TRBJ2-3, is ETGVTQSPTHLIKTRGQQVTLRCSSQSGHNTVSWYQQALGQGPQFIFQYYREEENGRGNFPPRFSGLQFPNYSSELNVNALELDDSALYLCASSLAGRLDTQYFGPGTRLTVL.

The CDR3 DNA sequence: TGTGCCAGCTCCCCCGTAAGCGGGAAAAACATTCAGTACTTC. This gives the protein CASSPVSGKNIQYF. The V gene is TRBV19, the J gene TRBJ2-4; tentatively, D is TRBD2 (6 bases). V was trimmed by 9 bases and J by 4 bases, leaving 16 bases between them. The CDR3 is 14 residues long. CDR1 and CDR2 (germline): LNHDA, SQIVND (reference sequence).

The chain's CDR3 is CASSTRLAASSYNEQFF. CDR3 nucleotides: TGTGCCAGCTCAACAAGACTAGCGGCAAGCTCCTACAATGAGCAGTTCTTC. The rearrangement uses TRBV18 and TRBJ2-1, with 9 bases aligning to TRBD2. CDR1 and CDR2 (germline): KGHSH, LQKENI. Trimming removed 5 bases from V and 0 bases from J; junction bases left unmatched: 8. The CDR3 contains 17 residues.

A few counts support this clone. The chain employs TRBV7-3 and TRBJ2-7; 8 bases match TRBD1. Losses at the gene ends were 6 bases for V and 6 bases for J; bases not matched to a gene: 7. The CDR3 runs to 13 residues. CDR1 SGHTA and CDR2 FQGTGA come from the germline V gene. CDR3 amino acids: CASSLDRVGEQYF. The CDR3 bases are TGTGCCAGCAGTTTGGACAGGGTAGGCGAGCAGTACTTC.

V is TRBV5-1 and J is TRBJ2-7; 8 bases match TRBD2. V was clipped by 4 bases and J by 5 bases; unmatched bases: 11. Germline loops: CDR1 SGHRS, CDR2 YFSETQ. The CDR3 is 15 residues long. The CDR3 sequence: CASSAEPGRGDEQYF. The DNA for the CDR3 is TGCGCCAGCAGCGCCGAACCAGGGCGGGGGGACGAGCAGTACTTC. Based on the CDR3 plus reference TRBV5-1 and TRBJ2-7, the full variable domain is KAGVTQTPRYLIKTRGQQVTLSCSPISGHRSVSWYQQTPGQGLQFLFEYFSETQRNKGNFPGRFSGRQFSNSRSEMNVSTLELGDSALYLCASSAEPGRGDEQYFGPGTRLTVT.

The chain's CDR3 is CASSRAPDGEKLFF. CDR3 DNA: TGCGCCAGCAGCCGGGCCCCGGACGGTGAAAAACTGTTTTTT. The rearrangement uses TRBV5-1 and TRBJ1-4; unclear D gene. CDR1 and CDR2 from the germline V gene are SGHRS and YFSETQ. Trimming removed 4 bases from V and 7 bases from J, with 14 bases in between. The CDR3 extends over 14 amino acids.

The chain carries TRBV27 and TRBJ2-3; 8 nucleotides align to TRBD2. The CDR3 is 12 residues long. Germline CDR1 reads MNHEY; CDR2 reads SMNVEV (reference sequence). The junction had 1 base not matched to a gene; V was cut back by 2 bases and J by 9 bases. This chain's CDR3 is CASSLTGGTQYF. DNA for the CDR3: TGTGCCAGCAGTTTAACGGGGGGGACGCAGTATTTT.

V gene TRBV4-3 combines with J gene TRBJ1-1, with D possibly matching TRBD1 (6 bases). The CDR3 has 14 amino acids. V gave up 0 bases and J gave up 11 bases, with 16 bases separating them. Germline V gene data show CDR1 as LGHNA and CDR2 as YSLEER. CDR3 DNA: TGCGCCAGCAGCCAAGATAGGGGGACCCTTATGGCTTTCTTT. Encoded protein: CASSQDRGTLMAFF.

This clone has only one observation. V and J are TRBV27 and TRBJ2-3, with D uncertain. CDR1 and CDR2 from the germline V gene are MNHEY and SMNVEV (reference sequence). V lost 2 bases to trimming and J lost 4 bases, with 7 bases between them. This CDR3 has 13 residues. CDR3 coding DNA: TGTGCCAGCAGTTTAGGGTGGGCAGATACGCAGTATTTT. Protein sequence: CASSLGWADTQYF.

The chain employs TRBV7-9 and TRBJ2-3; no reliable D call. V was shortened by 5 bases and J by 0 bases, with 9 bases between the two germline ends. There are 14 residues in the CDR3. Germline CDR1 reads SEHNR; CDR2 reads FQNEAQ (reference sequence). The CDR3 DNA reads as TGTGCCAGCAGCGCACTGGCTAGCACAGATACGCAGTATTTT. Amino acid sequence: CASSALASTDTQYF.

The chain uses TRBV7-2 and TRBJ1-2; 9 nucleotides agree with TRBD1. This CDR3 spans 13 amino acids. The J segment lost 4 bases and the V segment lost 5 bases, leaving 2 bases of the junction unmatched. CDR1 is SGHTA and CDR2 is FQGNSA in the germline V gene. CDR3 nucleotides: TGTGCCAGCAGCGCGGGACAGGGCTATGGCTACACCTTC. Translating it yields CASSAGQGYGYTF.

This sequence joins TRBV19 and TRBJ1-1, with D tentatively TRBD1 (5 bases). CDR1 and CDR2 from the germline V gene are LNHDA and SQIVND (reference sequence). With 7 bases removed from V and 0 bases from J, the gap between germline ends came to 12 bases. The CDR3 consists of 14 residues. Here the CDR3 DNA reads TGTGCCAGTACCTGGGACGGAATGAACACTGAAGCTTTCTTT. Its protein product is CASTWDGMNTEAFF.

The rearrangement joins TRBV2 to TRBJ1-2; D gene unclear. This CDR3 contains 12 residues. The V end lost 2 bases, the J end lost 2 bases, and 3 bases lay between the germline ends. Germline CDR1 reads SNHLY; CDR2 reads FYNNEI. The CDR3 DNA follows: TGTGCCAGCAGTGAACAAAACTATGGCTACACCTTC. This sequence encodes CASSEQNYGYTF.